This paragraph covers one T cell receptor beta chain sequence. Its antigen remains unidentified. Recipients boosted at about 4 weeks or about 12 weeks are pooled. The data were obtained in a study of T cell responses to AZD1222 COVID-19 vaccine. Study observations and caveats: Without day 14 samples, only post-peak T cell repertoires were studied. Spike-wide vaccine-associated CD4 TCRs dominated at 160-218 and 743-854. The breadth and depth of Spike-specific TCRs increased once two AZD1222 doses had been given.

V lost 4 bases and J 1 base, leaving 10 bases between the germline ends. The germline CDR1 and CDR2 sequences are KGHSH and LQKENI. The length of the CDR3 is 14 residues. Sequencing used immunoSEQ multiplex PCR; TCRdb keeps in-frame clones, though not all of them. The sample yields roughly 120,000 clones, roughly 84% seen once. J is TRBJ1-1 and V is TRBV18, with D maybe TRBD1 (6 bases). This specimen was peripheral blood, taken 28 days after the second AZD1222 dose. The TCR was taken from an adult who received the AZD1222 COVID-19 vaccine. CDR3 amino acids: CASSLGGRNTEAFF. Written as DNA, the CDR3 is TGTGCCAGCTCACTCGGGGGCAGGAACACTGAAGCTTTCTTT.